This T cell receptor (beta chain) was found in a study of PD-1 blockade in mismatch repair-deficient tumors. About the research overall: Patients had fewer than 15 mismatch repair-deficient cancer types and were previously treated and progressing. Study-level findings and limits: Tumor-resident clones, often absent from pretreatment blood, expanded after pembrolizumab and then contracted.

Germline CDR1 and CDR2: MGHRA and YSYEKL. The CDR3 covers 15 residues. J was trimmed by 7 bases and V by 5 bases; bases with no gene match: 5. A word on this clone: Its antigen is not identified.

PCR or immunohistochemistry showed mismatch repair deficiency in every enrolled patient. The TCR-sequenced patients were a few responders to pembrolizumab. The assay was immunoSEQ multiplex PCR, and TCRdb's table has in-frame clones only and misses some. The data contain about 51,000 clones, about 85% of them seen just once; the ten biggest clones take up roughly 8%. Here the sequenced sample was peripheral blood, taken approximately 18 weeks after starting pembrolizumab. The V gene is TRBV4-1, the J gene TRBJ2-1; 13 bases agree with TRBD2. This sequence was found in an adult with mismatch repair-deficient cancer. In DNA, the CDR3 is TGCGCCAGCAGCAAAACTAGCGGGAGGGCGAATGAGCAGTTCTTC. This codes for CASSKTSGRANEQFF.